What follows are 13 T cell receptor beta chains derived from one specimen sequenced in a study of blood T cell repertoires in COVID-19. TCRdb's copy holds only in-frame clones and misses some; the assay was immunoSEQ multiplex PCR. This sample has under 300,000 clones, with approximately 88% found just once. Sequencing used PBMCs or T cells enriched from blood (not recorded which). The receptors derive from a woman between 35 and 50 years old who had been exposed to COVID-19.

The chain couples TRBV3-1 (or the pseudogene TRBV3-2) to TRBJ2-5, with 10 bases lining up with TRBD1. The CDR3 contains 16 residues. Germline CDR1 reads LGHDT; CDR2 reads YNNKEL (reference sequence). V was clipped by 4 bases and J by 4 bases; unmatched bases: 9. The CDR3 bases are TGTGCCAGCAGCCGGGGACAGGGGTGGGCGCGAGAGACCCAGTACTTC. Translated: CASSRGQGWARETQYF.

This clone was seen only once. V usage is TRBV3-1 (or the pseudogene TRBV3-2) and J usage is TRBJ2-7; a possible D gene is TRBD2 (5 bases). CDR1 is LGHDT, CDR2 YNNKEL, per germline (reference sequence). Trimming stripped 4 bases from V and 2 bases from J, with 12 bases between. The CDR3 contains 14 residues. CDR3 sequence reads: CASSPRRGAYEQYV. CDR3 nucleotide sequence: TGTGCCAGCAGCCCCCGACGGGGAGCCTACGAGCAGTACGTC.

V is TRBV19 and J is TRBJ1-2; 8 bases are shared with TRBD1. The CDR3 has 15 residues. V was clipped by 5 bases and J by 6 bases; unmatched bases: 11. Germline lookup yields CDR1 LNHDA and CDR2 SQIVND (reference sequence). The CDR3, as DNA: TGTGCCAGTAGTGCCACTCGGACAGGGATGGATGGCTACACCTTC. Translating it yields CASSATRTGMDGYTF.

The table lists this clone with a few counts. This rearrangement joins TRBV24-1 to TRBJ2-1; D might be TRBD2 (6 bases). The CDR3 has 15 amino acids. The V gene lost 2 bases and the J gene lost 5 bases, with 12 bases spanning the gap. Per the germline V gene, CDR1 is KGHDR and CDR2 is SFDVKD. For the CDR3, the DNA is TGTGCCACCAGTGATTCGGGGACTGGCCACAATGAGCAGTTCTTC. Translated, it gives CATSDSGTGHNEQFF.

The chain combines TRBV6-5 with TRBJ1-4; 7 nucleotides agree with TRBD1. The germline V gene has CDR1 MNHEY and CDR2 SVGAGI. The J segment lost 2 bases and the V segment lost 9 bases, leaving 6 bases of the junction unmatched. The CDR3 contains 14 residues. As DNA, the CDR3 is TGTGCCAGGGTGACAGGGAAGACTAATGAAAAACTGTTTTTT. Translated: CARVTGKTNEKLFF.

The chain joins TRBV3-1 (or the pseudogene TRBV3-2) to TRBJ1-1; D is undetermined. The V end was cut by 0 bases, the J end by 5 bases, with 7 bases between. CDR1 and CDR2 from the germline V gene are LGHDT and YNNKEL (reference sequence). The CDR3 covers 13 residues. Here the CDR3 reads CASSQDRGTEAFF. CDR3 sequence (DNA): TGTGCCAGCAGCCAAGACCGAGGAACTGAAGCTTTCTTT.

This rearrangement joins TRBV28 to TRBJ1-2; 9 nucleotides match TRBD1. The CDR3 is made up of 13 amino acids. The germline CDR1 and CDR2 sequences are MDHEN and SYDVKM. V shed 8 bases, J shed 4 bases, and the junction held 5 bases outside the gene matches. This CDR3 is CASAGTGFYGYTF. The CDR3 DNA reads TGTGCCAGCGCCGGGACAGGGTTCTATGGCTACACCTTC.

The chain uses TRBV18 and TRBJ1-6; 12 nucleotides align to TRBD1. CDR1 and CDR2 from the germline V gene are KGHSH and LQKENI. Germline trimming cut 1 base from V and 7 bases from J; bases unmatched to any gene: 2. This CDR3 comprises 16 residues. The CDR3 nucleotides are TGTGCCAGCTCACCACTAGGGACAGGGGGCAATTCACCCCTCCACTTT. Its protein product is CASSPLGTGGNSPLHF.

The chain uses TRBV5-1 and TRBJ1-2; 7 bases align to TRBD1. Looked up from germline, CDR1 is SGHRS and CDR2 is YFSETQ. This CDR3 has 13 residues. V was clipped by 1 base and J by 7 bases; unmatched bases: 4. CDR3 in DNA: TGCGCCAGCAGCTTGACAGGGGCGGGTGGCTACACCTTC. Its protein product is CASSLTGAGGYTF.

This clone has at least ten counts. This chain uses TRBV13 with TRBJ1-2; D not certain. Germline assignment: CDR1 PRHDT and CDR2 FYEKMQ (reference sequence). Trimming cost V 5 bases and J 8 bases, with 27 bases left between them. The CDR3 is 17 residues long. The DNA for the CDR3 is TGTGCCAGCAGCCAGGCCCAGTACCCGGGAGGTCAATACGGCTACACCTTC. Amino acids: CASSQAQYPGGQYGYTF.

The chain employs TRBV7-9 and TRBJ2-1; D is perhaps TRBD2 (6 bases). The CDR3 loop spans 10 amino acids. Germline values: CDR1 SEHNR, CDR2 FQNEAQ (reference sequence). The V and J ends lost 11 bases and 7 bases respectively, with 9 bases between them. CDR3 nucleotide sequence: TGTGCCTGGGCGGGGAATGAGCAGTTCTTC. It encodes CAWAGNEQFF.

To note about this clone: At the DNA level, this CDR3 is encoded by other sequences in the same sample as well. The chain links TRBV19 to TRBJ2-1; D is ambiguous. The germline CDR1 and CDR2 sequences are LNHDA and SQIVND (reference sequence). The V and J ends lost 1 base and 4 bases respectively, with 5 bases between them. The CDR3 is made up of 13 amino acids. In DNA, the CDR3 is TGTGCCAGTAGTATAGCCGGGTACAATGAGCAGTTCTTC. It yields the protein CASSIAGYNEQFF.

The gene calls are TRBV19 and TRBJ1-3, with a tentative D call TRBD1 (5 bases). Germline V gives CDR1 LNHDA, CDR2 SQIVND (reference sequence). The CDR3 is 14 residues long. Trimming pared 8 bases from V and 0 bases from J, leaving 11 bases between. The CDR3 is CASGRGDSGNTIYF. The CDR3 nucleotides read TGTGCCAGTGGGAGGGGAGACTCTGGAAACACCATATATTTT.